Each of the 30 T cell receptor beta chains below was sequenced from the same sample in a study of OX40 agonist ivuxolimab in advanced cancers. Sequencing was performed with immunoSEQ multiplex PCR; in TCRdb, only in-frame clones are kept and a portion is missing. The data hold about 52,000 clones, with 88% observed a single time. Here the sequenced sample was CD4+ or CD8+ T cells sorted from blood, taken in a trial of the OX40 agonist ivuxolimab. These receptors were collected from an adult with an advanced solid tumor such as melanoma, head and neck, liver or kidney cancer.

The rearrangement joins TRBV30 to TRBJ2-1; D gene uncertain. The length of the CDR3 is 13 residues. V was clipped by 2 bases and J by 5 bases, with 10 bases between them. Per the germline V gene, CDR1 is GTSNPN and CDR2 is SVGIG (reference sequence). As DNA, the CDR3 is TGTGCCTGGAGTTACGCCCCCGACAATGAGCAGTTCTTC. The encoded protein is CAWSYAPDNEQFF.

The rearrangement links TRBV7-8 to TRBJ2-7, with 8 bases that match TRBD2. This CDR3 spans 16 amino acids. Trimming took 5 bases from V and 2 from J; bases not matched to a gene: 11. The germline V gene has CDR1 SGHVS and CDR2 FQNEAQ. CDR3: CASSISNPGLAYEQYF. Written as DNA, the CDR3 is TGTGCCAGCAGCATAAGTAACCCGGGACTAGCCTACGAGCAGTACTTC.

This clone occurred once. The chain carries TRBV5-1 and TRBJ1-2; 8 bases map to TRBD1. Germline trimming cut 6 bases from V and 0 bases from J; bases unmatched to any gene: 13. Germline V lookup: CDR1 SGHRS, CDR2 YFSETQ. This CDR3 has 17 residues. Written as DNA, the CDR3 is TGCGCCAGCACCCTAGGGGACAGGACTTATTCTAACTATGGCTACACCTTC. Translated, it gives CASTLGDRTYSNYGYTF.

The gene calls are TRBV19 and TRBJ1-1; D may be TRBD1 (5 bases). V gave up 7 bases and J gave up 10 bases, with 16 bases separating them. The CDR3 has 12 residues. CDR1 is LNHDA and CDR2 is SQIVND in the germline V gene (reference sequence). The chain's CDR3 is CASTLVGGTAFF. The CDR3 coding sequence is TGTGCCAGTACTTTGGTCGGGGGGACAGCTTTCTTT.

The chain combines TRBV9 with TRBJ2-3; D not resolved. CDR3 size: 13 residues. Trimming pared 3 bases from V and 4 bases from J, leaving 9 bases between. The germline V gene encodes CDR1 SGDLS and CDR2 YYNGEE. The CDR3 DNA follows: TGTGCCAGCAGCGGGTCTAGGGCAGATACGCAGTATTTT. It encodes CASSGSRADTQYF.

This chain joins TRBV7-9 and TRBJ1-2, with D hard to call. Germline-derived CDR1 and CDR2 are SEHNR and FQNEAQ (reference sequence). Trimming removed 7 bases from V and 5 bases from J, with 8 bases in between. The CDR3 contains 11 residues. Here the CDR3 DNA reads TGTGCCAGCAAAGGCGTTTATGGCTACACCTTC. Residues: CASKGVYGYTF.

The table lists this clone with a few counts. The junction departs from germline at one end; a sequencing error may be responsible. The chain is built from TRBV9 and TRBJ1-1; 9 nucleotides match TRBD1. Per the germline V gene, CDR1 is SGDLS and CDR2 is YYNGEE. This CDR3 contains 14 residues. Here the CDR3 reads CASRSDRGNNEAFF. The CDR3 coding sequence is TGTGCCAGCAGGTCCGACAGGGGGAACAATGAAGCTTTCTTT.

The J gene is TRBJ2-7, the V gene TRBV15; D could derive from TRBD1 or TRBD2 (6 bases each). V lost 6 bases, J lost 6 bases, and 15 bases lay in between. The CDR3 length is 13 residues. Per the germline V gene, CDR1 is LNHNV and CDR2 is YYDKDF (reference sequence). The CDR3 sequence is CATSGKGGGEQYF. CDR3 in DNA: TGTGCCACCAGTGGAAAGGGGGGCGGCGAGCAGTACTTC.

This chain connects TRBV4-1 to TRBJ1-5; no definite D call. With 5 bases removed from V and 0 bases from J, the gap between germline ends came to 8 bases. The CDR3 runs 14 residues. CDR1 is MGHRA and CDR2 is YSYEKL in the germline V gene. In nucleotides, the CDR3 is TGCGCCAGCAGCTCACCATTTAGCAATCAGCCCCAGCATTTT. Translating gives CASSSPFSNQPQHF.

This clone was seen a single time. The genes are TRBV4-1 and TRBJ1-2; maybe TRBD1 (5 bases). Trimming removed 0 bases from V and 3 bases from J, with 11 bases in between. Germline V CDR1 and CDR2: MGHRA, YSYEKL. The CDR3 is 15 amino acids. DNA of the CDR3: TGCGCCAGCAGCCAAGATCCGGGGGATTACTATGGCTACACCTTC. Residues: CASSQDPGDYYGYTF.

The chain carries TRBV4-1 and TRBJ1-2, with D possibly being TRBD1 (6 bases). CDR1 and CDR2 (germline): MGHRA, YSYEKL. The CDR3 sequence is 17 residues long. The V and J ends lost 0 bases and 3 bases respectively, with 17 bases between them. The CDR3 nucleotides are TGCGCCAGCAGCCAAGATGGGACATGGGACAACGACTATGGCTACACCTTC. Translated, it gives CASSQDGTWDNDYGYTF.

The rearrangement joins TRBV13 to TRBJ1-1, with TRBD1 matching 11 bases. The CDR3 totals 16 residues. CDR1 is PRHDT and CDR2 is FYEKMQ in the germline V gene (reference sequence). J lost 5 bases, V lost 5 bases, and 10 bases had no gene match. The CDR3 reads CASSPGQGARGTEAFF. The DNA for the CDR3 is TGTGCCAGCAGCCCTGGACAGGGGGCAAGGGGAACTGAAGCTTTCTTT.

The rearrangement uses TRBV5-6 and TRBJ1-1; D remains unclear. This CDR3 has 13 amino acids. CDR1 SGHDT and CDR2 YYEEEE come from the germline V gene. The V and J ends lost 4 bases and 0 bases respectively, with 7 bases between them. The CDR3 spells CASSDTLNTEAFF. The CDR3 region has the DNA TGTGCCAGCAGCGACACATTGAACACTGAAGCTTTCTTT.

In this sample, this clone turned up once. V gene TRBV2 combines with J gene TRBJ1-5, with 8 positions matching TRBD1. Germline CDR1 SNHLY, CDR2 FYNNEI. This CDR3 comprises 14 residues. With V trimmed by 6 bases and J by 2 bases, 3 bases remained unmatched. CDR3 protein: CASRETGGNQPQHF. CDR3 DNA sequence: TGTGCCAGCAGAGAGACAGGGGGCAATCAGCCCCAGCATTTT.

Concerning this clone: Other DNA sequences in this specimen translate into the identical CDR3. The rearrangement links TRBV5-6 to TRBJ1-6, with D tentatively TRBD1 (5 bases). The CDR3 length is 15 residues. Trimming stripped 3 bases from V and 7 bases from J, with 14 bases between. CDR1 is SGHDT and CDR2 is YYEEEE in the germline V gene. This CDR3 reads CASSSGQGENSPLHF. The DNA for the CDR3 is TGTGCCAGCAGCTCTGGGCAGGGTGAAAATTCACCCCTCCACTTT.

This chain joins TRBV27 and TRBJ2-7; perhaps TRBD1 as D (6 bases). CDR1 and CDR2 from the germline V gene are MNHEY and SMNVEV (reference sequence). This CDR3 spans 12 amino acids. Trimming pared 4 bases from V and 4 bases from J, leaving 8 bases between. The DNA for the CDR3 is TGTGCCAGCAGTTCTACAGGGTACGAGCAGTACTTC. This encodes CASSSTGYEQYF.

The chain joins TRBV6-5 to TRBJ2-2; D unclear. CDR3 length: 15 amino acids. Germline CDR1 reads MNHEY; CDR2 reads SVGAGI. V lost 2 bases and J lost 1, with 8 bases in between. This chain's CDR3 is CASSYSLLNTGELFF. In DNA form, the CDR3 reads TGTGCCAGCAGTTACAGCCTCCTGAACACCGGGGAGCTGTTTTTT.

A single count supports this clone. The chain links TRBV9 to TRBJ2-1, with 10 bases lining up with TRBD2. CDR1 and CDR2 (germline): SGDLS, YYNGEE. The CDR3 runs 16 residues. The V and J ends lost 1 base and 5 bases, in that order; junction bases with no gene match: 6. The CDR3 loop reads CASSVFSGGPNNEQFF. For the CDR3, the DNA is TGTGCCAGCAGCGTATTTAGCGGGGGGCCAAACAATGAGCAGTTCTTC.

This rearrangement joins TRBV6-6 to TRBJ2-5; no definite D call. Germline CDR1 and CDR2: MNHNY and SVGAGI (reference sequence). The CDR3 runs 14 residues. V lost 1 base and J lost 4, with 10 bases in between. CDR3 DNA: TGTGCCAGCAGTTACTTTCTAGGAACAGAGACCCAGTACTTC. Its protein is CASSYFLGTETQYF.

This chain connects TRBV9 to TRBJ2-3, with 10 positions matching TRBD1. This CDR3 is 13 amino acids long. Per germline, CDR1 SGDLS and CDR2 YYNGEE. Trimming removed 7 bases from V and 3 bases from J; junction bases left unmatched: 2. The CDR3 spells CASGTGVTDTQYF. The CDR3 nucleotides are TGTGCCAGCGGGACAGGGGTTACAGATACGCAGTATTTT.

As DNA, the CDR3 is TGTGCCAGCTCACCCCCGGGAAACACCGGGGAGCTGTTTTTT. Its protein is CASSPPGNTGELFF. The gene calls are TRBV18 and TRBJ2-2, with D possibly matching TRBD2 (5 bases). Trimming left V 3 bases short and J 2 bases short, with 7 bases between. CDR1 is KGHSH and CDR2 is LQKENI in the germline V gene. This CDR3 has 14 residues.

The chain uses TRBV4-1 and TRBJ2-7; D remains ambiguous. This CDR3 is built from 13 residues. The germline V gene encodes CDR1 MGHRA and CDR2 YSYEKL. Trimming removed 2 bases at V and 4 bases at J, with 9 bases between. CDR3 in DNA: TGCGCCAGCAGCCAAAAGACTGGGTACGAGCAGTACTTC. Protein sequence: CASSQKTGYEQYF.

This chain uses TRBV7-3 with TRBJ2-1; 9 bases align to TRBD1. The CDR3 extends over 15 amino acids. The germline gives CDR1 SGHTA, CDR2 FQGTGA. V lost 2 bases and J lost 8; bases outside the gene matches: 7. CDR3: CASSLVGTGYDEQFF. The CDR3, as DNA: TGTGCCAGCAGCTTAGTAGGGACAGGGTACGATGAGCAGTTCTTC.

By its share, this clone is medium-sized (0.01 to 0.1%). The DNA for the CDR3 is TGTGCCTGGAGTGTAGGGGGGGTCCGCTACGAGCAGTACTTC. Protein: CAWSVGGVRYEQYF. This chain connects TRBV30 to TRBJ2-7; tentative D call: TRBD2 (7 bases). Trimming took off 0 bases at V and 3 bases at J, with 12 bases between the two ends. The CDR3 spans 14 residues. In germline, CDR1 is GTSNPN, CDR2 SVGIG (reference sequence).

The V gene is TRBV11-2, the J gene TRBJ2-3; no firm D call. This CDR3 contains 12 residues. Germline assignment: CDR1 SGHAT and CDR2 FQNNGV. The V end lost 3 bases, the J end lost 2 bases, and 3 bases lay between the germline ends. The CDR3 spells CASSFVTDTQYF. CDR3 nucleotides: TGTGCCAGCAGCTTCGTCACAGATACGCAGTATTTT. Using reference TRBV11-2 and TRBJ2-3 for the parts outside the CDR3, the full variable domain is EAGVAQSPRYKIIEKRQSVAFWCNPISGHATLYWYQQILGQGPKLLIQFQNNGVVDDSQLPKDRFSAERLKGVDSTLKIQPAKLEDSAVYLCASSFVTDTQYFGPGTRLTVL.

The rearrangement joins TRBV12-5 to TRBJ1-4; D call uncertain. V was clipped by 2 bases and J by 4 bases, with 8 bases between them. CDR3 length: 14 amino acids. CDR1 LGHNT and CDR2 FRNRAP come from the germline V gene. DNA of the CDR3: TGTGCTAGTGGTTTGTGGCCGATTAATGAAAAACTGTTTTTT. Its protein product is CASGLWPINEKLFF. The full variable domain, its missing parts supplied by reference TRBV12-5 and TRBJ1-4, is DARVTQTPRHKVTEMGQEVTMRCQPILGHNTVFWYRQTMMQGLELLAYFRNRAPLDDSGMPKDRFSAEMPDATLATLKIQPSEPRDSAVYFCASGLWPINEKLFFGSGTQLSVL.

The gene calls are TRBV5-5 and TRBJ2-2; perhaps D is TRBD1 or TRBD2 (6 bases each). Trimming stripped 7 bases from V and 6 bases from J, with 13 bases between. Germline assignment: CDR1 SGHKS and CDR2 YYEKEE (reference sequence). This CDR3 comprises 13 residues. The CDR3 DNA follows: TGTGCCAGCGAGGGGGGAACCGCCGGGGAGCTGTTTTTT. As protein: CASEGGTAGELFF.

The V and J genes are TRBV6-1 and TRBJ2-7, with D perhaps matching TRBD2 (5 bases). Germline V gene data show CDR1 as MNHNS and CDR2 as SASEGT. This CDR3 region has 14 residues. Between the trimmed V and J ends, which lost 2 bases and 2 bases, there was a span of 10 bases. The CDR3 sequence is CASSERRFPYEQYF. CDR3 nucleotide sequence: TGTGCCAGCAGTGAAAGGAGGTTTCCCTACGAGCAGTACTTC.

The chain carries TRBV7-6 and TRBJ2-1; TRBD1 might be the D (6 bases). The CDR3 covers 15 residues. CDR1 SGHVS and CDR2 FNYEAQ come from the germline V gene. With 2 bases removed from V and 7 bases from J, the gap between germline ends came to 15 bases. The CDR3 DNA reads as TGTGCCAGCAGCTTACGCTCCTCCGGGACAAATGAGCAGTTCTTC. It translates to CASSLRSSGTNEQFF.

This clone was detected once. The gene calls are TRBV5-8 and TRBJ1-2; D is unresolved. V shed 1 base and J shed 8 bases, with 27 bases lying between them. Germline CDR1 reads SGHTS; CDR2 reads YDEGEE. The CDR3 runs 18 residues. The CDR3 reads CASSLSYADTASPLGYTF. Written as DNA, the CDR3 is TGTGCCAGCAGCTTGTCCTACGCCGACACGGCATCTCCCTTGGGCTACACCTTC.